These 22 T cell receptor beta chains were sequenced from one sample in a study of identical twins. A single record per CDR3 protein comes from TCRdb applying MiXCR to the 5' RACE reads. The top ten clones hold under 10% of a sample with a few hundred thousand distinct CDR3 sequences, approximately 9.1% of them seen once. The sample taken for sequencing was naive T cells sorted from blood. These receptors were obtained from a woman aged 45-60 years in good health.

This clonotype was seen at least ten times. The chain combines TRBV12-3 or TRBV12-4 with TRBJ2-3, with a possible D match to TRBD2 (5 bases). Trimming removed 6 bases from V and 4 bases from J, with 14 bases in between. The CDR3 length is 14 residues. This CDR3 reads CASRRTPLADTQYF. The CDR3, as DNA: TGTGCCAGCAGGCGGACTCCCCTCGCAGATACGCAGTATTTT.

This clonotype has at least ten counts. The chain has TRBV7-9 and TRBJ1-4, with a tentative D call TRBD1 (5 bases). The V and J ends lost 0 bases and 7 bases respectively, with 6 bases between them. CDR1 is SEHNR and CDR2 is FQNEAQ in the germline V gene (reference sequence). The CDR3 covers 13 residues. CDR3 sequence: CASSLAGVEKLFF. The CDR3, as DNA: TGTGCCAGCAGCTTAGCGGGGGTTGAAAAACTGTTTTTT. The full variable domain, with the rest looked up from reference TRBV7-9 and TRBJ1-4, is DTGVSQNPRHKITKRGQNVTFRCDPISEHNRLYWYRQTLGQGPEFLTYFQNEAQLEKSRLLSDRFSAERPKGSFSTLEIQRTEQGDSAMYLCASSLAGVEKLFFGSGTQLSVL.

This clonotype was seen at least ten times. This chain joins TRBV5-6 and TRBJ2-7, with D hard to call. CDR3 size: 15 residues. Looked up from germline, CDR1 is SGHDT and CDR2 is YYEEEE. Trimming left V 0 bases short and J 5 bases short, with 15 bases between. The CDR3 nucleotides read TGTGCCAGCAGCTTGGCCGCAGTGTTTACGGACGAGCAGTACTTC. Translated, it gives CASSLAAVFTDEQYF.

This clonotype was counted ten times or more. The gene calls are TRBV6-6 and TRBJ1-2, with TRBD1 matching 9 bases. CDR1 and CDR2 from the germline V gene are MNHNY and SVGAGI (reference sequence). The CDR3 contains 14 residues. The ends lost 0 bases at V and 10 bases at J; junction bases unmatched: 6. The CDR3 loop reads CASSYSGTGIVYTF. The DNA for the CDR3 is TGTGCCAGCAGTTACTCTGGGACAGGGATTGTCTACACCTTC.

The genes are TRBV5-1 and TRBJ2-2; D call uncertain. The V end lost 1 base, the J end lost 4 bases, and 17 bases lay between the germline ends. The germline V gene has CDR1 SGHRS and CDR2 YFSETQ. This CDR3 is built from 17 residues. The CDR3, as DNA: TGCGCCAGCAGCTTGTCCGCAATCCAGGCCGGCACCGGGGAGCTGTTTTTT. Translating gives CASSLSAIQAGTGELFF.

This clonotype was found a few times. The rearrangement joins TRBV20-1 to TRBJ2-7; TRBD2 matches 9 bases. This CDR3 region has 12 residues. Germline V gene sequence: CDR1 DFQATT, CDR2 SNEGSKA (reference sequence). Unmatched junction bases numbered 3, after V lost 7 bases and J lost 2 bases. The CDR3 sequence is CSGLAGAYEQYF. The DNA of the CDR3 is TGCAGTGGGTTAGCGGGAGCCTACGAGCAGTACTTC.

This clonotype was observed a few times. The chain links TRBV5-1 to TRBJ2-2; TRBD2 agrees at 7 bases. The V and J ends lost 1 base and 7 bases, in that order; junction bases with no gene match: 13. CDR1 is SGHRS, CDR2 YFSETQ, per germline. This CDR3 has 17 residues. CDR3 sequence reads: CASSLSLVLAMDGELFF. The CDR3 DNA is TGCGCCAGCAGCTTGTCCTTGGTACTAGCGATGGACGGGGAGCTGTTTTTT.

This clonotype was counted only a few times. The chain has TRBV29-1 and TRBJ2-2; possibly TRBD1 for D (6 bases). CDR1 and CDR2 from the germline V gene are SQVTM and ANQGSEA. CDR3 length: 14 amino acids. V lost 7 bases and J lost 1, with 13 bases in between. CDR3 loop: CSALTGVNTGELFF. The CDR3 nucleotides read TGCAGCGCCCTGACAGGAGTGAACACCGGGGAGCTGTTTTTT.

The CDR3 nucleotides read TGTGCCAGCAGTGCCCAAGCGGGAGGGACAAAAAGGGATACGCAGTATTTT. It translates to CASSAQAGGTKRDTQYF. V usage is TRBV12-3 or TRBV12-4 and J usage is TRBJ2-3, with 10 bases that match TRBD2. V lost 5 bases to trimming and J lost 6 bases; unmatched junction nucleotides: 14. This CDR3 spans 17 amino acids.

In DNA form, the CDR3 reads TGTGCCAGTAGTATAGATTGGCAGGGTGTTTGGCAGTTCTTC. As protein: CASSIDWQGVWQFF. The V gene is TRBV19, the J gene TRBJ2-1; D possibly corresponds to TRBD1 (5 bases). The germline V gene encodes CDR1 LNHDA and CDR2 SQIVND (reference sequence). The CDR3 covers 14 residues. V was clipped by 0 bases and J by 12 bases, with 15 bases between them.

This clonotype was picked up many times. The rearrangement links TRBV29-1 to TRBJ2-1, with D possibly being TRBD1 or TRBD2 (5 bases each). V was trimmed by 3 bases and J by 1 base, leaving 7 bases between them. The CDR3 length is 13 residues. Germline lookup yields CDR1 SQVTM and CDR2 ANQGSEA. CDR3 in DNA: TGCAGCGTTGAGGGACCTTCCTACAATGAGCAGTTCTTC. Its protein product is CSVEGPSYNEQFF.

The chain links TRBV7-3 to TRBJ2-2; D remains unclear. The length of the CDR3 is 17 residues. Germline V lookup: CDR1 SGHTA, CDR2 FQGTGA. V gave up 4 bases and J gave up 4 bases, with 19 bases separating them. CDR3 nucleotides: TGTGCCAGCAGCTCAGCAGCACCGGCCCAGCCCACCGGGGAGCTGTTTTTT. Its translation is CASSSAAPAQPTGELFF.

This rearrangement joins TRBV27 to TRBJ1-1, with 9 bases aligning to TRBD1. V shed 2 bases and J 11 bases; nucleotides not matched to a gene: 6. Germline assignment: CDR1 MNHEY and CDR2 SMNVEV (reference sequence). This CDR3 has 13 amino acids. CDR3 sequence: CASSLGQGHEAFF. The CDR3 nucleotides read TGTGCCAGCAGTTTAGGACAGGGGCACGAGGCTTTCTTT.

This clonotype was counted at least ten times. The chain uses TRBV5-1 and TRBJ1-1; TRBD1 is a possible D gene (6 bases). The CDR3 has 15 amino acids. Trimming shortened V by 2 bases and J by 1 base, and 12 bases separated the two germline ends. CDR1 is SGHRS and CDR2 is YFSETQ in the germline V gene. CDR3: CASSFRWGQNTEAFF. CDR3 in DNA: TGCGCCAGCAGCTTCAGGTGGGGACAGAACACTGAAGCTTTCTTT.

In this sample, this clonotype turned up a few times. This chain uses TRBV20-1 with TRBJ2-1, with D possibly TRBD2 on 5 matching bases. This CDR3 comprises 11 residues. V lost 0 bases, J lost 14 bases, and 11 bases lay in between. CDR1 is DFQATT and CDR2 is SNEGSKA in the germline V gene (reference sequence). CDR3 amino acids: CSARDGLREFF. CDR3 DNA sequence: TGCAGTGCTAGAGATGGCCTGCGGGAGTTCTTC.

The chain recombines TRBV11-2 with TRBJ2-7; D is unresolved. CDR3 length: 11 residues. Looked up from germline, CDR1 is SGHAT and CDR2 is FQNNGV. The germline V and J ends were trimmed by 3 bases and 6 bases, with 6 bases remaining between them. This CDR3 reads CASSFVGEQYV. The CDR3 coding sequence is TGTGCCAGCAGCTTCGTCGGCGAGCAGTACGTC.

This clonotype was counted between two and nine times. The V gene is TRBV20-1, the J gene TRBJ1-5; no clear D. V lost 0 bases to trimming and J lost 1 base, with 13 bases between them. Germline V gives CDR1 DFQATT, CDR2 SNEGSKA (reference sequence). The length of the CDR3 is 16 residues. CDR3 region: CSARDLFGESNQPQHF. The CDR3 DNA reads as TGCAGTGCTAGAGATCTCTTTGGGGAGAGCAATCAGCCCCAGCATTTT.

This clonotype was observed a handful of times. The CDR3 loop is CASSPVGGNYGYTF. Here the CDR3 DNA reads TGCGCCAGCAGCCCAGTAGGAGGAAACTATGGCTACACCTTC. The V call is TRBV4-1, the J call TRBJ1-2, with D hard to call. Trimming took 4 bases from V and 2 from J, leaving 11 bases between them. This CDR3 has 14 amino acids. CDR1 MGHRA and CDR2 YSYEKL come from the germline V gene.

A single count supports this clonotype. The V call is TRBV9, the J call TRBJ2-7; 11 positions agree with TRBD2. The CDR3 runs 16 residues. CDR1 is SGDLS and CDR2 is YYNGEE in the germline V gene. V lost 2 bases and J lost 1; bases outside the gene matches: 5. In DNA, the CDR3 is TGTGCCAGCAGCGTTAGCGGGAGGGCCCGATCCTACGAGCAGTACTTC. It codes for CASSVSGRARSYEQYF.

This clonotype was seen ten or more times. The chain uses TRBV12-3 or TRBV12-4 and TRBJ2-1, with D possibly matching TRBD1 (7 bases). The CDR3 contains 16 residues. Deletions cut 4 bases from V and 6 bases from J, with 19 bases between. The CDR3, as DNA: TGTGCCAGCAGTTCGCACCAGGGGGGAGCAGCCAATGAGCAGTTCTTC. It codes for CASSSHQGGAANEQFF.

A remark on this clonotype: A read error is possible here, since a much larger clone lies one base away. The chain joins TRBV6-5 to TRBJ2-2; TRBD2 is a possible D gene (5 bases). This CDR3 contains 17 residues. Germline V lookup: CDR1 MNHEY, CDR2 SVGAGI. The V end was cut by 6 bases, the J end by 2 bases, with 19 bases between. CDR3 in amino acids: CASSPLTRLPNTGELFF. In nucleotides, the CDR3 is TGTGCCAGCAGCCCCTTAACAAGACTACCCAACACCGGGGAGCTGTTTTTT.

The chain couples TRBV11-3 to TRBJ1-1; 7 bases map to TRBD1. V gave up 5 bases and J gave up 3 bases; unmatched junction bases: 12. CDR3 size: 16 residues. CDR1 and CDR2 (germline): SGHNT, YENEEA. Written as DNA, the CDR3 is TGTGCCAGCAGCCGCACGGACAGGTGGGGGGACACTGAAGCTTTCTTT. Translation gives CASSRTDRWGDTEAFF.